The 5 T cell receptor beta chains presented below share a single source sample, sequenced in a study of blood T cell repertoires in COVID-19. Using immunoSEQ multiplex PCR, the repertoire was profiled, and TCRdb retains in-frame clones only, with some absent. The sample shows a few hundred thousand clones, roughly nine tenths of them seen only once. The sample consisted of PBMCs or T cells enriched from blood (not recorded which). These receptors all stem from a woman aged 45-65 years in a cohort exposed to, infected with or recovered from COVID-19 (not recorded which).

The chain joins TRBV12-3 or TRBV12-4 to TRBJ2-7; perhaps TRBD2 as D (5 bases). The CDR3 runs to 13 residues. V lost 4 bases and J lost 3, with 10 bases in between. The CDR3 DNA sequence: TGTGCCAGCAGTTGGGATAGCGACTACGAGCAGTACTTC. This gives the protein CASSWDSDYEQYF.

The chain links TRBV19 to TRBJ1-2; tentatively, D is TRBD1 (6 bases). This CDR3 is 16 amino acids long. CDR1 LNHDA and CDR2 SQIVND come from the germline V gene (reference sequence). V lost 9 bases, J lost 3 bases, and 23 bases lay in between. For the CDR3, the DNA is TGTGCCAGCAACCGTGCCCGCGGGGGGCGGGACTATGGCTACACCTTC. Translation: CASNRARGGRDYGYTF.

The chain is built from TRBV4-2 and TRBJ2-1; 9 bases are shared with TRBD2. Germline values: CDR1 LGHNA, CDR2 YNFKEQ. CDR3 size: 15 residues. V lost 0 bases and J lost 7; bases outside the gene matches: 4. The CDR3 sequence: CASSQDLSGGNEQFF. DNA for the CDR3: TGTGCCAGCAGCCAAGATCTCAGCGGGGGGAATGAGCAGTTCTTC.

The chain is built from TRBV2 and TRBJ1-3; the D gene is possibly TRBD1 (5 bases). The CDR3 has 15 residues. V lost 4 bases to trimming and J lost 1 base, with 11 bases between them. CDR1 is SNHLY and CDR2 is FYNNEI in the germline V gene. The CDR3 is CASSGGRSSGNTIYF. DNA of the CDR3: TGTGCCAGCAGTGGGGGCAGATCATCTGGAAACACCATATATTTT.

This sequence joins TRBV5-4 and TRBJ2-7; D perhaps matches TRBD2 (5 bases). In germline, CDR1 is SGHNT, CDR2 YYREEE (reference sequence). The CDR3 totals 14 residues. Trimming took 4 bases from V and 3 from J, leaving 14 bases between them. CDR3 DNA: TGTGCCAGCAGCCTAGGGAGAGCTGACTACGAGCAGTACTTC. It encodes CASSLGRADYEQYF.